These 10 T cell receptor beta chains share one sample of origin, sequenced in a study of CD8 T cells in Susac syndrome. cDNA came from approximately 0.5 to 1 ug RNA primed by random hexamers. TCRdb analysed the immunoSEQ multiplex PCR reads with MiXCR anew, one entry per CDR3 protein. The sample lists 130,000 to 150,000 distinct CDR3 sequences, approximately 94% occurring once. Material for sequencing was CD4+ T cells from PBMCs. All receptors come from a human donor in good health.

This chain connects TRBV7-2 to TRBJ1-2; 11 nucleotides match TRBD1. Trimming removed 4 bases from V and 4 bases from J; junction bases left unmatched: 11. In germline, CDR1 is SGHTA, CDR2 FQGNSA. The CDR3 has 17 amino acids. Written as DNA, the CDR3 is TGTGCCAGCAGCTCGCCCAGCCTGGGACAGGGGGGCTATGGCTACACCTTC. It translates to CASSSPSLGQGGYGYTF.

This chain connects TRBV2 to TRBJ2-5, with 7 bases lining up with TRBD2. J lost 5 bases, V lost 6 bases, and 9 bases had no gene match. CDR1 is SNHLY, CDR2 FYNNEI, per germline. The CDR3 extends over 14 amino acids. The CDR3 region has the DNA TGTGCCAGCAGGCCACTGGACGGGAGGGAGACCCAGTACTTC. Its protein product is CASRPLDGRETQYF.

The chain couples TRBV5-1 to TRBJ2-1, with 11 nucleotides matching TRBD2. Trimming took 4 bases from V and 7 from J; bases not matched to a gene: 13. Germline values: CDR1 SGHRS, CDR2 YFSETQ. The CDR3 spans 17 residues. CDR3 DNA sequence: TGCGCCAGCAGCCGCCTACCAACTAGCGGGAGTCAGAATGAGCAGTTCTTC. Protein sequence: CASSRLPTSGSQNEQFF.

V usage is TRBV12-3 or TRBV12-4 and J usage is TRBJ2-7; unclear D gene. The V end lost 1 base, the J end lost 3 bases, and 19 bases lay between the germline ends. The CDR3 runs to 17 residues. The CDR3 here is CASSLGQTLGVYYEQYF. CDR3 nucleotides: TGTGCCAGCAGTTTAGGCCAAACCCTTGGTGTGTACTACGAGCAGTACTTC.

The CDR3 nucleotides read TGTGCCAGCAATCCTTACGGGGTAGGGAACACTGAAGCTTTCTTT. Its protein product is CASNPYGVGNTEAFF. V and J are TRBV12-3 or TRBV12-4 and TRBJ1-1; D gene uncertain. CDR3 size: 15 residues. The germline V and J ends were trimmed by 7 bases and 1 base, with 16 bases remaining between them.

The gene calls are TRBV20-1 and TRBJ2-1, with TRBD2 identical over 9 bases. The J segment lost 7 bases and the V segment lost 3 bases, leaving 10 bases of the junction unmatched. The germline gives CDR1 DFQATT, CDR2 SNEGSKA (reference sequence). This CDR3 has 15 amino acids. The CDR3 DNA follows: TGCAGTGCTAGTCCATTGCGGGAGGGCCGGAATGAGCAGTTCTTC. Protein: CSASPLREGRNEQFF.

The chain is built from TRBV12-3 or TRBV12-4 and TRBJ2-3; D is possibly TRBD2 (5 bases). V was pared by 3 bases and J by 5 bases, with 15 bases between. The CDR3 is made up of 15 amino acids. CDR3 loop: CASSFFPSAGDTQYF. CDR3 DNA sequence: TGTGCCAGCAGTTTTTTTCCGAGCGCGGGAGATACGCAGTATTTT.

V gene TRBV5-1 combines with J gene TRBJ2-7; D is undetermined. Germline assignment: CDR1 SGHRS and CDR2 YFSETQ. Trimming removed 1 base at V and 0 bases at J, with 8 bases between. This CDR3 contains 14 residues. CDR3 sequence (DNA): TGCGCCAGCAGCTTGTTGCTAACCTCCTACGAGCAGTACTTC. It is translated as CASSLLLTSYEQYF.

The chain couples TRBV13 to TRBJ2-5; TRBD2 matches at 14 bases. The CDR3 extends over 17 amino acids. Germline CDR1 PRHDT, CDR2 FYEKMQ (reference sequence). With 5 bases clipped from V and 3 bases from J, the junction kept 8 bases outside the gene matches. CDR3 DNA sequence: TGTGCCAGCAGCCCGGGACTAGCGGGAGTCGGTGAAGAGACCCAGTACTTC. This translates into CASSPGLAGVGEETQYF.

The V call is TRBV5-6, the J call TRBJ2-1; tentative D call: TRBD2 (6 bases). Germline V CDR1 and CDR2: SGHDT, YYEEEE. The V end was cut by 2 bases, the J end by 2 bases, with 14 bases between. The CDR3 length is 16 residues. The CDR3 sequence: CASSFGAGNPYNEQFF. The CDR3 bases are TGTGCCAGCAGCTTCGGGGCGGGGAACCCCTACAATGAGCAGTTCTTC.